Below are 20 T cell receptor beta chains sequenced from a single sample in a study of technical replicates of blood from several donors. The method was immunoSEQ multiplex PCR; TCRdb's version includes in-frame clones alone and lacks a portion of them. Of around 84,000 clones listed, nearly 98% are singletons. Sequences were obtained from T cells isolated from PBMCs. Receptors were obtained from a human donor in good health.

The V call is TRBV14, the J call TRBJ2-2; D perhaps matches TRBD2 (7 bases). The CDR3 consists of 15 residues. Trimming took 0 bases from V and 6 from J, leaving 11 bases between them. Germline CDR1 is SGHDN and CDR2 is FVKESK. The CDR3: CASSQDAGAAGELFF. CDR3 nucleotides: TGTGCCAGCAGCCAAGATGCGGGGGCTGCCGGGGAGCTGTTTTTT.

This chain links TRBV7-2 with TRBJ1-5; the match to TRBD1 covers 7 bases. This CDR3 comprises 15 residues. Unmatched junction bases numbered 11, after V lost 0 bases and J lost 12 bases. Germline CDR1 is SGHTA and CDR2 is FQGNSA. The CDR3 DNA reads as TGTGCCAGCAGCTTAGCGGGGACAGTGATCAGCGTCCAGCATTTT. It specifies CASSLAGTVISVQHF.

The chain couples TRBV6-4 to TRBJ2-3; 10 bases line up with TRBD1. Germline-derived CDR1 and CDR2 are MRHNA and SNTAGT. V dropped 5 bases and J dropped 4; count of bases not matched to a gene: 9. The CDR3 is 16 amino acids. The CDR3 DNA sequence: TGTGCCAGCAGTCCCGGGACAGGGGTTTTTGCAGATACGCAGTATTTT. It is translated as CASSPGTGVFADTQYF.

For the CDR3, the DNA is TGTGCCAGCAGCTTGCGGGGGTTCAACGAGCAGTACTTC. Its protein product is CASSLRGFNEQYF. The V and J genes are TRBV5-4 and TRBJ2-7, with TRBD2 as a possible D gene (6 bases). V lost 1 base to trimming and J lost 5 bases, with 10 bases between them. The CDR3 loop spans 13 amino acids. Germline loops: CDR1 SGHNT, CDR2 YYREEE (reference sequence).

The gene calls are TRBV5-1 and TRBJ1-2; weak D call: TRBD1 (6 bases). The CDR3 consists of 14 residues. V dropped 5 bases and J dropped 8 bases, with 19 bases sitting between them. Germline assignment: CDR1 SGHRS and CDR2 YFSETQ. CDR3 sequence: CASRGDTFVGGYTF. For the CDR3, the DNA is TGCGCCAGCAGGGGGGACACCTTTGTTGGAGGCTACACCTTC. Based on the CDR3 plus reference TRBV5-1 and TRBJ1-2, the full variable domain is KAGVTQTPRYLIKTRGQQVTLSCSPISGHRSVSWYQQTPGQGLQFLFEYFSETQRNKGNFPGRFSGRQFSNSRSEMNVSTLELGDSALYLCASRGDTFVGGYTFGSGTRLTVV.

The V gene is TRBV21-1, the J gene TRBJ2-2; the table gives TRBD2 as D, unverified against the DNA. TRBV21-1 is designated a pseudogene. This CDR3 has 12 residues. CDR3 nucleotide sequence: TGTGCCAGCACGAGGTGGCACCGTGGGCTGTTTTTT. Translated, it gives CASTRWHRGLFF.

The chain links TRBV7-6 to TRBJ2-1, with 7 bases fitting TRBD1. The trim removed 5 bases at V and 7 bases at J, leaving 11 bases unmatched. In germline, CDR1 is SGHVS, CDR2 FNYEAQ. The CDR3 loop spans 15 amino acids. Here the CDR3 reads CASSATTGDGNEQFF. CDR3 sequence (DNA): TGTGCCAGCAGCGCGACCACAGGGGACGGGAATGAGCAGTTCTTC.

This clone was seen once. This rearrangement joins TRBV6-6 to TRBJ1-5; 9 positions agree with TRBD1. V gave up 6 bases and J gave up 4 bases; unmatched junction bases: 10. Germline CDR1 and CDR2: MNHNY and SVGAGI (reference sequence). The CDR3 totals 16 residues. The CDR3 DNA reads TGTGCCAGCAGCCCGACAGGGGGAGGGGGTAATCAGCCCCAGCATTTT. Translation gives CASSPTGGGGNQPQHF.

The chain is built from TRBV6-5 and TRBJ2-1; 7 bases align to TRBD1. Germline values: CDR1 MNHEY, CDR2 SVGAGI. The CDR3 consists of 14 residues. V was pared by 8 bases and J by 4 bases, with 8 bases of the junction left unmatched. The CDR3 bases are TGTGCCAGCTCCACCGGGACAGCTTACAATGAGCAGTTCTTC. It codes for CASSTGTAYNEQFF.

This chain links TRBV11-2 with TRBJ1-1, with 7 bases aligning to TRBD1. The CDR3 contains 15 residues. The J segment lost 5 bases and the V segment lost 1 base, leaving 7 bases of the junction unmatched. CDR1 and CDR2 (germline): SGHAT, FQNNGV. This CDR3 reads CASSLVFQGETEAFF. CDR3 in DNA: TGTGCCAGCAGCTTAGTATTCCAGGGGGAAACTGAAGCTTTCTTT.

V usage is TRBV28 and J usage is TRBJ1-1; D is unresolved. Germline V gene lookup returns CDR1 MDHEN and CDR2 SYDVKM. There are 15 residues in the CDR3. V was trimmed by 10 bases and J by 1 base, leaving 19 bases between them. The CDR3 sequence is CATDIFRTTNTEAFF. The CDR3 DNA is TGTGCCACCGACATCTTCAGGACTACGAACACTGAAGCTTTCTTT.

The chain uses TRBV11-2 and TRBJ1-1; no clear D. The germline CDR1 and CDR2 sequences are SGHAT and FQNNGV. The germline V and J ends were trimmed by 3 bases and 1 base, with 9 bases remaining between them. The CDR3 is made up of 14 amino acids. CDR3 in DNA: TGTGCCAGCAGCTTGGCACGGGGGAACACTGAAGCTTTCTTT. Residues: CASSLARGNTEAFF.

The chain is built from TRBV7-8 and TRBJ1-4; D call uncertain. This CDR3 contains 15 residues. CDR1 and CDR2 from the germline V gene are SGHVS and FQNEAQ. The ends were cut back, 4 bases at V and 7 bases at J, with 16 bases in the middle. CDR3 region: CASSSGRRLGEKLFF. CDR3 bases: TGTGCCAGCAGCTCCGGTCGGCGGTTGGGTGAAAAACTGTTTTTT.

This rearrangement joins TRBV7-3 to TRBJ1-5, with unresolved D. This CDR3 spans 13 amino acids. V gave up 5 bases and J gave up 7 bases, with 12 bases separating them. CDR1 SGHTA and CDR2 FQGTGA come from the germline V gene. This CDR3 reads CASSLEEDQPQHF. Written as DNA, the CDR3 is TGTGCCAGCAGCCTGGAGGAGGACCAGCCCCAGCATTTT.

The rearrangement links TRBV11-3 to TRBJ1-5; D not resolved. The CDR3 covers 16 residues. CDR1 and CDR2 from the germline V gene are SGHNT and YENEEA. Trimming removed 2 bases from V and 7 bases from J, with 18 bases in between. The CDR3 nucleotides read TGTGCCAGCAGCTTAATGGGCAGTTCGTGGTGGCAGCCCCAGCATTTT. It translates to CASSLMGSSWWQPQHF.

V usage is TRBV5-8 and J usage is TRBJ1-6; TRBD1 matches 9 bases. Germline CDR1 reads SGHTS; CDR2 reads YDEGEE. V lost 5 bases to trimming and J lost 7 bases; unmatched junction nucleotides: 7. The CDR3 is 15 amino acids. CDR3 sequence reads: CASSDSDRGNSPLHF. As DNA, the CDR3 is TGTGCCAGCAGTGACTCGGACAGGGGAAATTCACCCCTCCACTTT.

J is TRBJ2-5 and V is TRBV5-1; 11 bases map to TRBD1. The CDR3 is 15 amino acids. Trimming cost V 4 bases and J 5 bases; bases outside gene matches: 7. Germline lookup yields CDR1 SGHRS and CDR2 YFSETQ. CDR3 sequence (DNA): TGCGCCAGCAGCCTGGGGACAGGGGGATTTGAGACCCAGTACTTC. It is translated as CASSLGTGGFETQYF.

The chain couples TRBV19 to TRBJ2-7; 8 bases are shared with TRBD1. CDR1 is LNHDA, CDR2 SQIVND, per germline (reference sequence). The CDR3 consists of 13 residues. With V trimmed by 9 bases and J by 6 bases, 10 bases remained unmatched. In DNA form, the CDR3 reads TGTGCCAGCGGGGACAGGACTTTCACCGAGCAGTACTTC. It specifies CASGDRTFTEQYF.

The rearrangement uses TRBV10-3 and TRBJ1-1; weak D call: TRBD1 (5 bases). V shed 1 base and J shed 6 bases, with 9 bases lying between them. The CDR3 covers 13 residues. The V gene's germline CDR1 is ENHRY and CDR2 SYGVKD. The CDR3 sequence: CAISEFIGAEAFF. The CDR3 DNA reads TGTGCCATCAGTGAGTTTATAGGGGCTGAAGCTTTCTTT.

This chain connects TRBV6-6 to TRBJ2-3; 8 positions match TRBD2. Germline V CDR1 and CDR2: MNHNY, SVGAGI (reference sequence). CDR3 size: 16 residues. V shed 2 bases and J 5 bases; nucleotides not matched to a gene: 9. The CDR3 region is CASSYPRAGAGDTQYF. The CDR3 region has the DNA TGTGCCAGCAGTTACCCTCGAGCGGGGGCGGGAGATACGCAGTATTTT.